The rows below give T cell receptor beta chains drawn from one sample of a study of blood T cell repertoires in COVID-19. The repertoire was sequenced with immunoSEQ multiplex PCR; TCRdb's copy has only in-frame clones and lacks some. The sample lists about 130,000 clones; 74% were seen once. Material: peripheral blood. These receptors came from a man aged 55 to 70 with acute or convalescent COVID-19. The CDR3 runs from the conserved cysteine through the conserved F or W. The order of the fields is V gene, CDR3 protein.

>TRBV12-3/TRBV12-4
CASSPRTGGEAFF
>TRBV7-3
CASSRAATRDSPLHF
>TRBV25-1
CASSEFTGGTYEQYF
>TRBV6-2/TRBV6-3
CASSRTSAFPGTGELFF
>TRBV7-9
CASSLGGTILVQFF
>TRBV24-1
CATSDRELAGGHNEQFF
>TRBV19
CASSISQQGAYEQYF
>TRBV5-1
CASSLATTATYEQYF
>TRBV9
CASSVGGGGGSGELFF
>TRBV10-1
CASRPGGRDTEAFF
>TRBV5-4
CASSLGEDSASPTDTQYF
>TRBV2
CASSWSPEHQPQHF
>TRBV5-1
CASSLVRTGRGYTF
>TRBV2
CASSETMEGTGELFF
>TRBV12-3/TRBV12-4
CASSRGRDGYTF
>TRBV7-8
CASSLGRRDKVGYTF
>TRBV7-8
CASSSDRGRAGELFF
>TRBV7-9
CASSLTRYEQYF
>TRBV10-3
CAISDMGTGEQFF
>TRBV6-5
CASSYRKGLWGYTF
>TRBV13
CASSAKRQGFEAFF
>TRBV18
CASSPLGQYNSPLHF
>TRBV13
CASSCLPTSGGFDEQFF
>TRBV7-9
CASSLQQDSPLHF
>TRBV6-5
CASSDRTGLSYGYTF
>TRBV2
CASSRDSYEQYF
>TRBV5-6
CASSLGTGGTLHF
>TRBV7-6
CASSKTSGASYEQYF
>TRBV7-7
CASSLARSSRRRPF
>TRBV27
CASSSTGGARMNTEAFF
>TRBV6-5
CASSYLRGGYEQYF
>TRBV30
CAWTGVGGSNTEAFF
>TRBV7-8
CASSARGGWVGNQPQHF
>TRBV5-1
CASSLVSANTGELFF
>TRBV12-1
CASSFGTGGYGYTF
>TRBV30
CALNDRGRGNTIYF
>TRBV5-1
CASSLDPGTLNEQFF
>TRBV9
CASSVASGGGRIDTQYF
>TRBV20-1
CSATGGNGYTF
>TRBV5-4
CASTLAGTGLGYTF
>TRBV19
CASSGRQGNQPQHF
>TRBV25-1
CASSTQGAGGANEQYF
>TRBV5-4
CASSTSPGRNTEAFF
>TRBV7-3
CASSLLSGGTDTQYF
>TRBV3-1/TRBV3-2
CASSLRTESGAFF
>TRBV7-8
CASSLSVPGRGPEAFF
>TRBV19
CASSMSGSTDTQYF
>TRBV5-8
CASSPRLAGGTTDTQYF
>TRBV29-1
CSASAGGTQYF
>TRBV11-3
CASSLGLAGVYEQYF
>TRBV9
CASSQAGGREYNEQFF
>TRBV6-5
CASSYSKSGYYGYTF
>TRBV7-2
CASSSDRVMAFF
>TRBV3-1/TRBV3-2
CASSQDLGTGMGYGYTF
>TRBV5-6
CASSMTGANTEAFF
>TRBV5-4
CASSLKSGGVADEQFF
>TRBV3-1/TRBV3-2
CASSQGTARNNEQFF
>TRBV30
CAWSKQLNEKLFF
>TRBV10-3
CAISELGSTEAFF
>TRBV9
CASSVGTVQETQYF